These T cell receptor beta chains were read from a single sample in a study of blood T cell repertoires in COVID-19. Produced via immunoSEQ multiplex PCR; TCRdb's table is partial and in-frame only. The table has some 100,000 clones, 89% seen once; the top ten hold 5% to 5.5%. Material: peripheral blood. Receptors originate from a woman of 80 years or more with active COVID-19. The CDR3 runs from the conserved cysteine through the conserved F or W. The D gene is left open where the match is weak. Size is stated for part of the rows, as once, few or many counts, or as a class when the clone is expanded.

v_gene: TRBV7-7
j_gene: TRBJ2-2
d_gene: NA
abundance: NA
CDR3aa: CASSSTNTGELFF
CDR3nt: TGTGCTAGCAGCTCAACGAACACCGGGGAGCTGTTTTTT

v_gene: TRBV18
j_gene: TRBJ2-2
d_gene: NA
abundance: NA
CDR3aa: CASSPLAGSNGELFF
CDR3nt: TGTGCCAGCTCTCCCCTGGCAGGCTCGAACGGGGAGCTGTTTTTT

v_gene: TRBV7-9
j_gene: TRBJ1-6
d_gene: NA
abundance: few
CDR3aa: CASSSEQGGGYSPLHF
CDR3nt: TGTGCCAGCAGCTCCGAACAGGGCGGGGGGTATTCACCCCTCCACTTT

v_gene: TRBV3-1/TRBV3-2
j_gene: TRBJ1-2
d_gene: NA
abundance: NA
CDR3aa: CASSPTVGAYGYTF
CDR3nt: TGTGCCAGCAGCCCGACGGTAGGGGCTTATGGCTACACCTTC

v_gene: TRBV5-1
j_gene: TRBJ2-7
d_gene: TRBD2
abundance: NA
CDR3aa: CASSLTLAGSYEQYF
CDR3nt: TGCGCCAGCAGCTTGACCCTAGCGGGGAGCTACGAGCAGTACTTC

v_gene: TRBV9
j_gene: TRBJ1-1
d_gene: NA
abundance: once
CDR3aa: CASSVDSRGTEAFF
CDR3nt: TGTGCCAGCAGCGTAGATTCCCGGGGGACTGAAGCTTTCTTT

v_gene: TRBV6-5
j_gene: TRBJ2-7
d_gene: NA
abundance: NA
CDR3aa: CASSYSITGYEQYF
CDR3nt: TGTGCCAGCAGTTACTCGATAACAGGGTACGAGCAGTACTTC

v_gene: TRBV18
j_gene: TRBJ2-1
d_gene: NA
abundance: NA
CDR3aa: CASSTDSRGHSYNEQFF
CDR3nt: TGTGCCAGCTCTACGGACTCCAGGGGTCACTCCTACAATGAGCAGTTCTTC

v_gene: TRBV7-2
j_gene: TRBJ1-6
d_gene: NA
abundance: NA
CDR3aa: CASSLDPGPYNSPLHF
CDR3nt: TGTGCCAGCAGCTTAGACCCAGGGCCCTATAATTCACCCCTCCACTTT

v_gene: TRBV25-1
j_gene: TRBJ2-7
d_gene: NA
abundance: NA
CDR3aa: CASSEPGHTYEQYF
CDR3nt: TGTGCCAGCAGTGAACCGGGACATACCTACGAGCAGTACTTC

v_gene: TRBV5-1
j_gene: TRBJ1-6
d_gene: TRBD1
abundance: once
CDR3aa: CASSNNRGSYNSPLHF
CDR3nt: TGCGCCAGCAGCAACAACAGGGGATCCTATAATTCACCCCTCCACTTT

v_gene: TRBV7-2
j_gene: TRBJ2-1
d_gene: NA
abundance: once
CDR3aa: CASSFTIIYNEQFF
CDR3nt: TGTGCCAGCAGCTTCACTATCATTTACAATGAGCAGTTCTTC

v_gene: TRBV6-6
j_gene: TRBJ2-1
d_gene: TRBD1
abundance: NA
CDR3aa: CASSYGQGARNEQFF
CDR3nt: TGTGCCAGCAGTTACGGGCAGGGGGCGCGCAATGAGCAGTTCTTC

v_gene: TRBV27
j_gene: TRBJ2-1
d_gene: TRBD1
abundance: NA
CDR3aa: CASSLRDSRNEQFF
CDR3nt: TGTGCCAGCAGTTTGAGGGACAGTAGAAATGAGCAGTTCTTC

v_gene: TRBV5-4
j_gene: TRBJ1-2
d_gene: NA
abundance: few
CDR3aa: CASSSGGGVSYGYTF
CDR3nt: TGTGCCAGCAGCTCCGGGGGGGGTGTATCCTATGGCTACACCTTC

v_gene: TRBV6-5
j_gene: TRBJ2-4
d_gene: NA
abundance: NA
CDR3aa: CASGAVAKNIQYF
CDR3nt: TGTGCCAGCGGGGCGGTAGCCAAAAACATTCAGTACTTC

v_gene: TRBV12-3/TRBV12-4
j_gene: TRBJ2-7
d_gene: NA
abundance: NA
CDR3aa: CASSQTATYEQYF
CDR3nt: TGTGCCAGCAGTCAGACAGCGACCTACGAGCAGTACTTC

v_gene: TRBV28
j_gene: TRBJ1-2
d_gene: NA
abundance: NA
CDR3aa: CASSLSTGGSGGYTF
CDR3nt: TGTGCCAGCAGTTTAAGCACCGGGGGATCTGGTGGCTACACCTTC

v_gene: TRBV16
j_gene: TRBJ2-1
d_gene: TRBD1
abundance: NA
CDR3aa: CASSPILTGGNEQFF
CDR3nt: TGTGCCAGCAGCCCCATTTTGACAGGGGGCAATGAGCAGTTCTTC

v_gene: TRBV27
j_gene: TRBJ2-7
d_gene: TRBD1
abundance: NA
CDR3aa: CASSTARDSIYEQYF
CDR3nt: TGTGCCAGCAGCACCGCAAGGGACAGTATATACGAGCAGTACTTC

v_gene: TRBV4-2
j_gene: TRBJ2-3
d_gene: TRBD2
abundance: NA
CDR3aa: CASSLEVGLAGYPDTQYF
CDR3nt: TGTGCCAGCAGCCTAGAAGTCGGGCTAGCGGGATATCCAGATACGCAGTATTTT

v_gene: TRBV6-5
j_gene: TRBJ1-1
d_gene: NA
abundance: NA
CDR3aa: CASTRTVNTEAFF
CDR3nt: TGTGCCAGCACCCGGACAGTGAACACTGAAGCTTTCTTT

v_gene: TRBV19
j_gene: TRBJ1-5
d_gene: TRBD1
abundance: NA
CDR3aa: CASRIQGAANQPQHF
CDR3nt: TGTGCCAGTAGGATACAGGGGGCCGCGAATCAGCCCCAGCATTTT

v_gene: TRBV9
j_gene: TRBJ2-2
d_gene: TRBD2
abundance: NA
CDR3aa: CASSVGSGIGDTGELFF
CDR3nt: TGTGCCAGCAGCGTAGGTAGCGGGATAGGGGACACCGGGGAGCTGTTTTTT

v_gene: TRBV6-2/TRBV6-3
j_gene: TRBJ2-5
d_gene: TRBD1
abundance: NA
CDR3aa: CASSRHRGLETQYF
CDR3nt: TGTGCCAGCAGTAGGCACAGGGGGCTCGAGACCCAGTACTTC

v_gene: TRBV15
j_gene: TRBJ2-7
d_gene: TRBD1
abundance: NA
CDR3aa: CATSRDRTGGVVYEQYF
CDR3nt: TGTGCCACCAGCAGAGATAGGACAGGGGGCGTAGTTTACGAGCAGTACTTC

v_gene: TRBV7-2
j_gene: TRBJ2-1
d_gene: NA
abundance: NA
CDR3aa: CASSLAKTSGVDEQFF
CDR3nt: TGTGCCAGCAGCTTAGCAAAGACCTCAGGGGTAGATGAGCAGTTCTTC

v_gene: TRBV2
j_gene: TRBJ2-3
d_gene: TRBD2
abundance: NA
CDR3aa: CASSEAGGDTQYF
CDR3nt: TGTGCCAGCAGTGAAGCGGGGGGGGATACGCAGTATTTT

v_gene: TRBV12-3/TRBV12-4
j_gene: TRBJ1-6
d_gene: NA
abundance: NA
CDR3aa: CASSTRGWSPLHF
CDR3nt: TGTGCCAGCAGCACACGGGGTTGGTCACCCCTCCACTTT